This T cell receptor beta chain was identified in a study of T-cell memory formation after mild COVID-19. The germline V gene has CDR1 MDHEN and CDR2 SYDVKM. CDR3 length: 16 amino acids. V lost 4 bases and J lost 0, with 12 bases in between. UMIs and sample barcodes were carried by the TCR alpha and TCR beta cDNA libraries that 5'RACE produced using constant-segment primers. TCRdb re-derived calls from the 5' RACE reads in MiXCR, one entry per CDR3 protein. The sample holds 70,000 to 95,000 distinct CDR3 sequences, 13% seen once. General study points: Clones that contracted from day 15 to 85 were balanced CD4/CD8, while later expanders leaned CD4+. Pre-infection memory harbored some responding clones, suggesting cross-reactive memory joined.

Notes on this clonotype: The target antigen is unknown.

The sequenced sample was PBMCs or a T cell subset sorted from them (not recorded which). This chain connects TRBV28 to TRBJ1-4; maybe TRBD1 (5 bases). The sequence came from a man aged 18 to 35 who had mild COVID-19 (a few samples of this study predate the infection). Cell type and time point are not known. The CDR3 sequence is CASSSRQITTNEKLFF. The CDR3 nucleotides are TGTGCCAGCAGTTCAAGACAGATAACAACTAATGAAAAACTGTTTTTT.